Sequencing of this T cell receptor beta chain was carried out in a study of shared clonotypes between healthy human individuals. Study-wide background: Each donor's CD8 memory used one plate, CD8 naive two, each CD4 subset three.

Germline-derived CDR1 and CDR2 are LGHNA and YNFKEQ. There are 16 residues in the CDR3. Data came from immunoSEQ multiplex PCR; TCRdb stores just in-frame clones and leaves some out. The sample lists roughly 1 million clones, roughly 75% seen once, with approximately 1.5% in the top ten. Regarding this clone: The junction departs from the called germline gene at one end, perhaps through a read error.

The specimen was memory CD4+ T cells sorted from blood. Described subset: CD45RA-negative fraction. The rearrangement links TRBV4-2 to TRBJ2-5; 15 bases align to TRBD2. The TCR sequence derives from a man between 18 and 29 years old in good health. The CDR3 coding sequence is TGTGCCGGCAGCCCAGGACTAGCGGGGGGGCAAGAGACCCAGTACTTC. It yields the protein CAGSPGLAGGQETQYF.